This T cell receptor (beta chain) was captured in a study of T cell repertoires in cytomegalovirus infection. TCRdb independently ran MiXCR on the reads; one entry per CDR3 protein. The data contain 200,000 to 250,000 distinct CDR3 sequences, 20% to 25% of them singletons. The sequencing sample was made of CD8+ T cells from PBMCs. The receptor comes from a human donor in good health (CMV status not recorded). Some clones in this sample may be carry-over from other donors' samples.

The chain's CDR3 is CASSQDVWGPLEAFF. CDR3 DNA sequence: TGTGCCAGCAGCCAAGATGTCTGGGGGCCACTTGAAGCTTTCTTT. This chain connects TRBV14 to TRBJ1-1; D might be TRBD1 (6 bases). Trimming took off 0 bases at V and 7 bases at J, with 15 bases between the two ends. CDR3 length: 15 amino acids. Germline CDR1 reads SGHDN; CDR2 reads FVKESK.